This paragraph reports one TCR beta chain. Using RNA template, CDR3s of TCR alpha and beta were amplified with iRepertoire arm-PCR. TCRdb redid the calling of the multiplex PCR reads with MiXCR, one entry per CDR3 protein. The table has around 190,000 distinct CDR3 sequences, 32% seen once. The data are from a study of glioma-infiltrating T cells. Trimming removed 0 bases from V and 2 bases from J, with 15 bases in between. CDR1 and CDR2 from the germline V gene are LGHNA and YNFKEQ. This CDR3 comprises 17 residues. The chain carries TRBV4-2 and TRBJ2-3, with D unclear. Sequencing input: glioma tissue, nonneoplastic brain tissue, or PBMCs (not recorded which). This sequence was found in a human donor with low-grade glioma or glioblastoma, undergoing nonglioma brain surgery, or in good health (not recorded which). The CDR3 loop is CASSQDYRLTPTDTQYF. Written as DNA, the CDR3 is TGTGCCAGCAGCCAAGATTATCGGCTAACGCCCACAGATACGCAGTATTTT.